These 22 T cell receptor beta chains came from one sample sequenced in a study of blood T cell dynamics during melanoma immunotherapy. Repertoires were generated with immunoSEQ multiplex PCR, while TCRdb's copy carries only in-frame clones and drops some. Of roughly 7,900 clones in the sample, over 65% are singletons; the top ten hold 1% to 1.5%. Time point denoted: pre-treatment baseline. The sequences come from blood, collected from a patient treated with checkpoint blockade. Source of these receptors: a human donor with melanoma.

V gene TRBV5-4 combines with J gene TRBJ1-2, with a tentative D call TRBD1 (5 bases). Germline loops: CDR1 SGHNT, CDR2 YYREEE (reference sequence). The CDR3 is made up of 14 amino acids. Between the trimmed V and J ends, which lost 5 bases and 2 bases, there was a span of 13 bases. The CDR3 protein is CASSDAGRNYGYTF. The CDR3 region has the DNA TGTGCCAGCAGTGACGCAGGGCGGAACTATGGCTACACCTTC.

This clone appeared a single time. The chain joins TRBV11-3 to TRBJ2-5; D is unresolved. The V end lost 2 bases, the J end lost 5 bases, and 9 bases lay between the germline ends. Germline V gene lookup returns CDR1 SGHNT and CDR2 YENEEA. This CDR3 has 13 amino acids. CDR3 coding DNA: TGTGCCAGCAGCTTATCAGGTTGGGAGACCCAGTACTTC. It codes for CASSLSGWETQYF. Using reference TRBV11-3 and TRBJ2-5 for the parts outside the CDR3, the full variable domain is EAGVVQSPRYKIIEKKQPVAFWCNPISGHNTLYWYLQNLGQGPELLIRYENEEAVDDSQLPKDRFSAERLKGVDSTLKIQPAELGDSAVYLCASSLSGWETQYFGPGTRLLVL.

This clone was counted only a few times. The chain joins TRBV29-1 to TRBJ1-1; 7 bases are a match to TRBD1. Germline CDR1 is SQVTM and CDR2 is ANQGSEA. V lost 8 bases and J lost 0; bases outside the gene matches: 9. This CDR3 spans 14 amino acids. The CDR3 nucleotides are TGCAGCTCATTCCAGACAGGGATGAACACTGAAGCTTTCTTT. It translates to CSSFQTGMNTEAFF.

The chain joins TRBV28 to TRBJ2-3; 10 bases agree with TRBD2. Looked up from germline, CDR1 is MDHEN and CDR2 is SYDVKM. Germline trimming cut 3 bases from V and 5 bases from J; bases unmatched to any gene: 5. This CDR3 has 15 amino acids. In DNA form, the CDR3 reads TGTGCCAGCAGTTTTCGTAGGACTAGCGGAGATACGCAGTATTTT. Its translation: CASSFRRTSGDTQYF.

The rearrangement joins TRBV10-3 to TRBJ2-1; no firm D call. V gave up 2 bases and J gave up 7 bases, with 6 bases separating them. The germline V gene encodes CDR1 ENHRY and CDR2 SYGVKD. This CDR3 comprises 12 residues. The CDR3: CAISEVENEQFF. The CDR3 nucleotides read TGTGCCATCAGTGAGGTAGAGAATGAGCAGTTCTTC.

The rearrangement joins TRBV7-3 to TRBJ2-3; 10 nucleotides agree with TRBD2. CDR1 is SGHTA, CDR2 FQGTGA, per germline. With 4 bases clipped from V and 0 bases from J, the junction kept 4 bases outside the gene matches. The CDR3 covers 16 residues. The CDR3 protein is CASSSSGGISTDTQYF. CDR3 bases: TGTGCCAGCAGCTCTAGCGGGGGAATTAGCACAGATACGCAGTATTTT.

This rearrangement joins TRBV27 to TRBJ1-5, with D hard to call. The V and J ends lost 0 bases and 6 bases respectively, with 12 bases between them. Germline values: CDR1 MNHEY, CDR2 SMNVEV (reference sequence). This CDR3 is built from 15 residues. CDR3 region: CASSLSSSRVQPQHF. The CDR3 DNA reads as TGTGCCAGCAGTTTATCTAGTTCGCGGGTTCAGCCCCAGCATTTT.

The genes are TRBV5-4 and TRBJ2-5, with TRBD1 matching over 11 bases. The J call may be in error: the DNA end matches TRBJ2-7 better. This CDR3 is built from 14 residues. CDR1 is SGHNT and CDR2 is YYREEE in the germline V gene (reference sequence). The CDR3 loop is CASSAGQGGYEQYF. CDR3 DNA: TGTGCCAGCAGCGCGGGACAGGGGGGATACGAGCAGTACTTC.

This chain connects TRBV6-1 to TRBJ2-1, with 11 bases aligning to TRBD2. CDR3 length equals 15 residues. The V and J ends lost 8 bases and 6 bases, in that order; junction bases with no gene match: 9. Germline assignment: CDR1 MNHNS and CDR2 SASEGT. CDR3 loop: CASGVSGGASNEQFF. The DNA of the CDR3 is TGTGCCAGCGGGGTTAGCGGGGGGGCTAGCAATGAGCAGTTCTTC.

The V and J genes are TRBV9 and TRBJ1-1; D not certain. The CDR3 is 16 residues long. Germline CDR1 is SGDLS and CDR2 is YYNGEE. V lost 2 bases, J lost 1 base, and 15 bases lay in between. The DNA for the CDR3 is TGTGCCAGCAGCGTGGACTTCCGGGTTGGGAACACTGAAGCTTTCTTT. This codes for CASSVDFRVGNTEAFF.

The chain is built from TRBV6-6 and TRBJ1-5; the D is unclear. The germline V and J ends were trimmed by 5 bases and 4 bases, with 12 bases remaining between them. The CDR3 covers 14 residues. CDR1 is MNHNY and CDR2 is SVGAGI in the germline V gene (reference sequence). The CDR3 spells CASSKSPVNQPQHF. The CDR3 nucleotides are TGTGCCAGCAGTAAGAGTCCAGTTAATCAGCCCCAGCATTTT.

This chain links TRBV15 with TRBJ2-7; D possibly corresponds to TRBD2 (7 bases). V lost 3 bases and J 11 bases, leaving 17 bases between the germline ends. The CDR3 consists of 13 residues. Germline values: CDR1 LNHNV, CDR2 YYDKDF (reference sequence). The CDR3 protein is CATSSLRGGHEYF. Here the CDR3 DNA reads TGTGCCACCAGCAGTCTTAGGGGGGGACACGAGTACTTC.

This chain uses TRBV10-3 with TRBJ1-1; TRBD1 matches 7 bases. J gave up 0 bases and V 3 bases, and 4 bases lay outside the gene matches. The CDR3 contains 15 residues. Germline-derived CDR1 and CDR2 are ENHRY and SYGVKD. In nucleotides, the CDR3 is TGTGCCATCAGTGAAGAACAGGGGCTGAACACTGAAGCTTTCTTT. It is translated as CAISEEQGLNTEAFF.

The chain carries TRBV10-3 and TRBJ2-1; TRBD2 matches at 10 bases. V gave up 2 bases and J gave up 5 bases; unmatched junction bases: 3. This CDR3 region has 15 residues. The germline V gene encodes CDR1 ENHRY and CDR2 SYGVKD. The CDR3 reads CAISEPGLAHNEQFF. For the CDR3, the DNA is TGTGCCATCAGTGAGCCGGGACTAGCGCACAATGAGCAGTTCTTC.

The chain has TRBV7-7 and TRBJ2-2; unclear D gene. This CDR3 contains 15 residues. Trimming removed 5 bases at V and 2 bases at J, with 12 bases between. In germline, CDR1 is SSHAT, CDR2 FNYEAQ (reference sequence). CDR3: CASSRNLPNTGELFF. The CDR3 DNA sequence: TGTGCCAGCAGCCGCAATTTACCTAACACCGGGGAGCTGTTTTTT. The full variable domain, in which reference TRBV7-7 and TRBJ2-2 provide the parts outside the CDR3, is GAGVSQSPRYKVTKRGQDVTLRCDPISSHATLYWYQQALGQGPEFLTYFNYEAQPDKSGLPSDRFSAERPEGSISTLTIQRTEQRDSAMYRCASSRNLPNTGELFFGEGSRLTVL.

This chain joins TRBV30 and TRBJ1-2; 7 bases map to TRBD1. V dropped 5 bases and J dropped 1; count of bases not matched to a gene: 4. CDR3 size: 13 residues. The V gene's germline CDR1 is GTSNPN and CDR2 SVGIG (reference sequence). The CDR3 nucleotides read TGTGCCTGGCGGGACAGAAATAACTATGGCTACACCTTC. It is translated as CAWRDRNNYGYTF. The whole variable domain, remainder taken from reference TRBV30 and TRBJ1-2, is SQTIHQWPATLVQPVGSPLSLECTVEGTSNPNLYWYRQAAGRGLQLLFYSVGIGQISSEVPQNLSASRPQDRQFILSSKKLLLSDSGFYLCAWRDRNNYGYTFGSGTRLTVV.

This chain links TRBV4-3 with TRBJ2-1; 8 bases fit TRBD1. Per the germline V gene, CDR1 is LGHNA and CDR2 is YSLEER. The CDR3 consists of 16 residues. J gave up 9 bases and V 0 bases, and 10 bases lay outside the gene matches. CDR3 residues: CASSQDLGQGAGEQFF. CDR3 in DNA: TGCGCCAGCAGCCAAGATCTAGGACAGGGTGCCGGTGAGCAGTTCTTC.

V usage is TRBV2 and J usage is TRBJ2-2, with TRBD1 matching over 8 bases. Looked up from germline, CDR1 is SNHLY and CDR2 is FYNNEI. V trimming: 6 bases; J trimming: 5 bases; junction bases outside the gene matches: 8. This CDR3 is 15 amino acids long. CDR3 residues: CASRTDRGRTGELFF. Here the CDR3 DNA reads TGTGCCAGCAGGACCGACAGGGGCCGTACCGGGGAGCTGTTTTTT.

The chain recombines TRBV15 with TRBJ2-3, with 10 positions matching TRBD2. V dropped 4 bases and J dropped 4; count of bases not matched to a gene: 2. This CDR3 contains 14 residues. Germline V CDR1 and CDR2: LNHNV, YYDKDF (reference sequence). DNA of the CDR3: TGTGCCACCAGCAATGGACTAGCGGCAGATACGCAGTATTTT. Amino acid sequence: CATSNGLAADTQYF. Full variable domain (remainder filled in from reference TRBV15 and TRBJ2-3): DAMVIQNPRYQVTQFGKPVTLSCSQTLNHNVMYWYQQKSSQAPKLLFHYYDKDFNNEADTPDNFQSRRPNTSFCFLDIRSPGLGDTAMYLCATSNGLAADTQYFGPGTRLTVL.

The chain recombines TRBV7-9 with TRBJ1-1; a possible D gene is TRBD1 (6 bases). CDR1 is SEHNR and CDR2 is FQNEAQ in the germline V gene (reference sequence). This CDR3 comprises 14 residues. With 2 bases removed from V and 0 bases from J, the gap between germline ends came to 7 bases. The CDR3 bases are TGTGCCAGCAGCTTACCAGGGGTGAACACTGAAGCTTTCTTT. Its translation: CASSLPGVNTEAFF.

V and J are TRBV20-1 and TRBJ2-1; D is ambiguous. The V gene lost 7 bases and the J gene lost 8 bases, with 12 bases spanning the gap. CDR1 and CDR2 (germline): DFQATT, SNEGSKA (reference sequence). The CDR3 is 11 residues long. The CDR3 sequence is CSVDLADEQFF. The CDR3 bases are TGCAGTGTCGACTTGGCAGATGAGCAGTTCTTC.

This rearrangement joins TRBV27 to TRBJ2-4; D might be TRBD1 (5 bases). Germline CDR1 MNHEY, CDR2 SMNVEV (reference sequence). V was clipped by 5 bases and J by 14 bases, with 19 bases between them. This CDR3 region has 13 residues. CDR3 region: CASSGSGVRVEYF. In DNA, the CDR3 is TGTGCCAGCAGTGGGTCGGGCGTCAGGGTTGAGTACTTC.